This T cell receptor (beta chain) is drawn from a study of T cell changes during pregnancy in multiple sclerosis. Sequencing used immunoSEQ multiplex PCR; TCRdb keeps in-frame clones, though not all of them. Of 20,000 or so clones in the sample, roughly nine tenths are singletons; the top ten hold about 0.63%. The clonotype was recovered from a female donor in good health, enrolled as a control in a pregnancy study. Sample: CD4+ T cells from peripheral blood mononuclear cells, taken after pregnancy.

The CDR3 loop is CASSDSDRNTEAFF. CDR3 nucleotide sequence: TGTGCCAGCAGTGATTCCGACAGGAACACTGAAGCTTTCTTT. V usage is TRBV6-4 and J usage is TRBJ1-1; D might be TRBD1 (5 bases). Germline assignment: CDR1 MRHNA and CDR2 SNTAGT. This CDR3 contains 14 residues. V shed 3 bases and J shed 1 base, with 9 bases lying between them.